Below, 13 T cell receptor beta chains from the same sample are listed, as sequenced in a study of T cell responses to AZD1222 COVID-19 vaccine. Sequencing was performed with immunoSEQ multiplex PCR; in TCRdb, only in-frame clones are kept and a portion is missing. The repertoire has approximately 150,000 clones, 75% to 95% of them found once; the top ten carry less than 3%. The input for sequencing was peripheral blood, taken on day 0 of AZD1222 vaccination. These receptors were collected from an adult in good health.

The rearrangement links TRBV6-2 or TRBV6-3 to TRBJ2-1; tentative D call: TRBD2 (5 bases). The germline CDR1 and CDR2 sequences are MNHEY and SVGEGT. The CDR3 is made up of 15 amino acids. V shed 5 bases and J shed 1 base, with 12 bases lying between them. The CDR3, as DNA: TGTGCCAGCAGTGACGGCCGGGGTTCCTACAATGAGCAGTTCTTC. The encoded protein is CASSDGRGSYNEQFF.

The genes are TRBV6-1 and TRBJ1-6; 11 positions agree with TRBD1. Trimming at V came to 2 bases and at J to 6 bases, leaving 6 bases not matched to a gene. There are 17 residues in the CDR3. Per the germline V gene, CDR1 is MNHNS and CDR2 is SASEGT. CDR3 amino acids: CASSEFLGQGGNSPLHF. The CDR3 nucleotides read TGTGCCAGCAGTGAATTCCTGGGACAGGGGGGTAATTCACCCCTCCACTTT.

In its sample, this clone was seen once. The V call is TRBV6-5, the J call TRBJ1-1; tentative D call: TRBD1 (6 bases). CDR1 and CDR2 (germline): MNHEY, SVGAGI. V was clipped by 5 bases and J by 6 bases, with 13 bases between them. The CDR3 covers 13 residues. In DNA form, the CDR3 reads TGTGCCAGCAGTACTACGACAGGCGCTGAAGCTTTCTTT. Its translation: CASSTTTGAEAFF.

This chain links TRBV18 with TRBJ2-3, with D tentatively TRBD1 (6 bases). CDR3 length: 15 residues. V lost 7 bases and J 4 bases, leaving 18 bases between the germline ends. Germline V gives CDR1 KGHSH, CDR2 LQKENI. DNA for the CDR3: TGTGCCAGCTTAAAGACAGGAGCTGCTGCAGATACGCAGTATTTT. Its protein is CASLKTGAAADTQYF.

The genes are TRBV6-5 and TRBJ1-2, with D possibly matching TRBD1 (6 bases). The CDR3 sequence is 14 residues long. The V end was cut by 10 bases, the J end by 4 bases, with 19 bases between. Germline CDR1 is MNHEY and CDR2 is SVGAGI. The CDR3 region has the DNA TGTGCCACCGATCGACGGGGGGCTGGCTATGGCTACACCTTC. This gives the protein CATDRRGAGYGYTF.

This chain joins TRBV2 and TRBJ2-5; D call uncertain. Deletions cut 3 bases from V and 4 bases from J, with 6 bases between. This CDR3 has 12 amino acids. Germline V gene sequence: CDR1 SNHLY, CDR2 FYNNEI. The CDR3 nucleotides are TGTGCCAGCAGTGACTGGGGAGAGACCCAGTACTTC. Translation: CASSDWGETQYF. The entire variable domain, with the rest obtained from reference TRBV2 and TRBJ2-5, is as follows: EPEVTQTPSHQVTQMGQEVILRCVPISNHLYFYWYRQILGQKVEFLVSFYNNEISEKSEIFDDQFSVERPDGSNFTLKIRSTKLEDSAMYFCASSDWGETQYFGPGTRLLVL.

This clone came up once. The gene calls are TRBV18 and TRBJ1-2; 9 bases are shared with TRBD1. J was trimmed by 3 bases and V by 4 bases; bases with no gene match: 6. CDR1 and CDR2 (germline): KGHSH, LQKENI. CDR3 size: 15 residues. CDR3 sequence reads: CASSRQGGEDYGYTF. CDR3 DNA: TGTGCCAGCTCACGACAGGGGGGAGAGGACTATGGCTACACCTTC.

In its sample, this clone was seen a few times. The chain employs TRBV19 and TRBJ1-5, with unresolved D. The ends were cut back, 7 bases at V and 1 base at J, with 5 bases in the middle. The germline gives CDR1 LNHDA, CDR2 SQIVND (reference sequence). This CDR3 is 12 amino acids long. The DNA for the CDR3 is TGTGCCAGTACGGACAGCAATCAGCCCCAGCATTTT. Its protein is CASTDSNQPQHF.

This chain uses TRBV5-3 with TRBJ1-6, with D possibly TRBD1 on 6 matching bases. TRBV5-3 counts as an open reading frame of uncertain function. Trimming shortened V by 1 base and J by 8 bases, and 16 bases separated the two germline ends. CDR3 length equals 16 residues. CDR3 residues: CARSLSGGEAYSPLHF. The CDR3 bases are TGTGCCAGAAGCTTGTCGGGGGGCGAGGCCTATTCACCCCTCCACTTT.

The V gene is TRBV9, the J gene TRBJ1-2; no clear D. The CDR3 contains 14 residues. Germline V gene data show CDR1 as SGDLS and CDR2 as YYNGEE. Deletions cut 0 bases from V and 5 bases from J, with 11 bases between. CDR3 sequence (DNA): TGTGCCAGCAGCGTAGTAAACGGACCTTATGGCTACACCTTC. It yields the protein CASSVVNGPYGYTF.

This clone was picked up one time. J is TRBJ1-3 and V is TRBV19; D uncertain. Germline V CDR1 and CDR2: LNHDA, SQIVND (reference sequence). V lost 4 bases and J 0 bases, leaving 16 bases between the germline ends. This CDR3 is 17 amino acids long. CDR3 nucleotides: TGTGCCAGTAGTACCCTCAGGAGCCCTAGCTCTGGAAACACCATATATTTT. This translates into CASSTLRSPSSGNTIYF.

The count of this clone is one. The chain is built from TRBV6-5 and TRBJ1-1, with a tentative D call TRBD1 (5 bases). The CDR3 has 15 residues. With 0 bases removed from V and 5 bases from J, the gap between germline ends came to 13 bases. Germline V lookup: CDR1 MNHEY, CDR2 SVGAGI. As DNA, the CDR3 is TGTGCCAGCAGTTACTCGCAGGGCCGGGAGACTGAAGCTTTCTTT. This sequence encodes CASSYSQGRETEAFF.

This CDR3 reads CASSIAQQGSQDTQYF. CDR3 sequence (DNA): TGTGCCAGTAGTATAGCCCAGCAGGGGTCCCAAGATACGCAGTATTTT. J is TRBJ2-3 and V is TRBV19; D is perhaps TRBD1 (6 bases). The CDR3 has 16 amino acids. Per the germline V gene, CDR1 is LNHDA and CDR2 is SQIVND (reference sequence). V lost 1 base and J lost 5, with 16 bases in between.